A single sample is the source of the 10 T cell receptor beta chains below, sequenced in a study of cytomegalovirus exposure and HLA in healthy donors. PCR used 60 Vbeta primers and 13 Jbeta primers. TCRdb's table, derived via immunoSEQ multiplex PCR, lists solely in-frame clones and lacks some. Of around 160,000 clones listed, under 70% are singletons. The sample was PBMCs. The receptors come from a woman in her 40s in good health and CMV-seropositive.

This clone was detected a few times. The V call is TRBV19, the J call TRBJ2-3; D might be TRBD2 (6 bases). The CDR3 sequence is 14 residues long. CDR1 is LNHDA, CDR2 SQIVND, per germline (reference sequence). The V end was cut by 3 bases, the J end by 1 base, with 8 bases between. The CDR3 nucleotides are TGTGCCAGTAGTATGGGGGGACGCACAGATACGCAGTATTTT. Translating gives CASSMGGRTDTQYF.

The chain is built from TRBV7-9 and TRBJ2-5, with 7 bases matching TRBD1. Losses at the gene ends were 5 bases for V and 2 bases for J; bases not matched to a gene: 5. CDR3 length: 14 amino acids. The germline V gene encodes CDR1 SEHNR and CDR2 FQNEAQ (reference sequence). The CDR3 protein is CASSRDRRQETQYF. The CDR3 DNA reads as TGTGCCAGCAGCCGGGACAGAAGGCAAGAGACCCAGTACTTC.

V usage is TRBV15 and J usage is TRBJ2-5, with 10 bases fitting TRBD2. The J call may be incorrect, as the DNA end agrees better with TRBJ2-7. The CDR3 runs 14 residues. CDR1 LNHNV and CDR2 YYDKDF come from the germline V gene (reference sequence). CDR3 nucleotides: TGTGCCACTCGACAACTAGCGGGGACCTACGAGCAGTACTTC. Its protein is CATRQLAGTYEQYF.

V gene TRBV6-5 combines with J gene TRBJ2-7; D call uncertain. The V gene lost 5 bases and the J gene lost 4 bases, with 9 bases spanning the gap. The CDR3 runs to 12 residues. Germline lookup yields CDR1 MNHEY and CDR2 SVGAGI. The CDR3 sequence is CASSREWYEQYF. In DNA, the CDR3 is TGTGCCAGCAGTCGAGAGTGGTACGAGCAGTACTTC.

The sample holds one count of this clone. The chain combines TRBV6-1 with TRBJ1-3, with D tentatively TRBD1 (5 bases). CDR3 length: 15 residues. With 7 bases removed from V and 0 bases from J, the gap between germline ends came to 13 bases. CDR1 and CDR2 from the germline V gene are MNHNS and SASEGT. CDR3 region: CASMLGAHSGNTIYF. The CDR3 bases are TGTGCCAGCATGTTAGGGGCGCACTCTGGAAACACCATATATTTT.

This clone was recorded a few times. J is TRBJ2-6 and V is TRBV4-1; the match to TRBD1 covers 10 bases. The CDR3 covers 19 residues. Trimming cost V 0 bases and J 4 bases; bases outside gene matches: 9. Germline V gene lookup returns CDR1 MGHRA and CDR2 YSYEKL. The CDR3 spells CASSQDGGTGALGANVLTF. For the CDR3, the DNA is TGCGCCAGCAGCCAAGATGGGGGGACAGGGGCCCTCGGGGCCAACGTCCTGACTTTC.

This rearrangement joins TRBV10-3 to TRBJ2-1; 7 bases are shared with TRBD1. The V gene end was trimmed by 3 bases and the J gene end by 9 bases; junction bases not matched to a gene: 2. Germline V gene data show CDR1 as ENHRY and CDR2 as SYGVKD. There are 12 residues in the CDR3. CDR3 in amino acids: CAISDGTAEQFF. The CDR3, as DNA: TGTGCCATCAGTGACGGGACAGCTGAGCAGTTCTTC.

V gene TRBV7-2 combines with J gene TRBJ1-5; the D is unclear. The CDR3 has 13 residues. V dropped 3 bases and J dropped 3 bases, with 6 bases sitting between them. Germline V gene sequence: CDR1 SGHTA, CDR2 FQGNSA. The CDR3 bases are TGTGCCAGCAGCTTGTCCTCCAATCAGCCCCAGCATTTT. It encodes CASSLSSNQPQHF.

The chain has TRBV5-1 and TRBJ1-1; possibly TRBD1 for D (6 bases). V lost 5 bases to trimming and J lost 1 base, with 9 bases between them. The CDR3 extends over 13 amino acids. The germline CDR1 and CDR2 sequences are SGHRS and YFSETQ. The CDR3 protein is CASRTTGNTEAFF. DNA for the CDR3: TGCGCCAGCAGAACGACAGGGAACACTGAAGCTTTCTTT.

In nucleotides, the CDR3 is TGTGCCAGCAGTTCCGGGACACTGAACACTGAAGCTTTCTTT. Protein sequence: CASSSGTLNTEAFF. V is TRBV5-4 and J is TRBJ1-1; possible D gene TRBD1, 6 bases. Germline values: CDR1 SGHNT, CDR2 YYREEE (reference sequence). The CDR3 is 14 amino acids. V gave up 5 bases and J gave up 0 bases, with 11 bases separating them.